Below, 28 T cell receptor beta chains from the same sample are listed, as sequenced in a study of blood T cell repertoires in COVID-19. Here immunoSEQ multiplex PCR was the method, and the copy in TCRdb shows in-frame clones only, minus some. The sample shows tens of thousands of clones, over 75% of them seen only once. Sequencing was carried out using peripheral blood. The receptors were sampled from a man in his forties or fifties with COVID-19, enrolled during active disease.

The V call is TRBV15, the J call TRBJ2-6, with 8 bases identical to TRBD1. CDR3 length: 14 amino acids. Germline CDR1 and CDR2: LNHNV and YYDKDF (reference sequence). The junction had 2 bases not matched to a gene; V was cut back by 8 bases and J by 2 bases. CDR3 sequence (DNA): TGTGCCACCTCAGGGGGCGCTGGGGCCAACGTCCTGACTTTC. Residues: CATSGGAGANVLTF.

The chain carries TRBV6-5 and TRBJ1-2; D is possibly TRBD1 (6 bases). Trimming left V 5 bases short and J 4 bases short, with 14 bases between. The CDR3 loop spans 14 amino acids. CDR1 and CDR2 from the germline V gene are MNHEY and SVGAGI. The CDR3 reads CASSRKPGAYGYTF. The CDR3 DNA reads TGTGCCAGCAGTAGGAAGCCAGGGGCCTATGGCTACACCTTC.

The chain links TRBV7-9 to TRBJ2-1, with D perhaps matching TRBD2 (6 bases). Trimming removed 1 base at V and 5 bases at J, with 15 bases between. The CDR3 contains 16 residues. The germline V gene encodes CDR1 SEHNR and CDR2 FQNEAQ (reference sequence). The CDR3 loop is CASSLDLLARDNEQFF. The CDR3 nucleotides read TGTGCCAGCAGCTTAGACCTGCTAGCGCGCGACAATGAGCAGTTCTTC.

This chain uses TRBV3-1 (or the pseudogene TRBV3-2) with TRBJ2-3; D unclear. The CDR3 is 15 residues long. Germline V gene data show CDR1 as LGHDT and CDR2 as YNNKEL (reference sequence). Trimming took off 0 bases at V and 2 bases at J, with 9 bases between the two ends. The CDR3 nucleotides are TGTGCCAGCAGCCAAGATGCAGCGTACACAGATACGCAGTATTTT. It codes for CASSQDAAYTDTQYF.

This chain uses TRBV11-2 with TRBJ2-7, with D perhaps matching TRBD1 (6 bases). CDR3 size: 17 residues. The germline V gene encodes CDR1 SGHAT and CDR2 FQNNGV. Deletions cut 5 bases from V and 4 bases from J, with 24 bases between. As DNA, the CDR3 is TGTGCCAGCAGCGGGATTACAGGGTCTCGCGGAGAATACGAGCAGTACTTC. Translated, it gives CASSGITGSRGEYEQYF.

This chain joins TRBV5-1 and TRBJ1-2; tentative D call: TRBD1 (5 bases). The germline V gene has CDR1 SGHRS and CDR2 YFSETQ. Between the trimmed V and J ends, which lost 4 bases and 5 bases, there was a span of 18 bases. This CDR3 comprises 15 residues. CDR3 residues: CASSPPGQGQYGYTF. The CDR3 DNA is TGCGCCAGCAGCCCACCTGGCCAGGGTCAATATGGCTACACCTTC.

CDR3 sequence (DNA): TGTGCCAGCAGCTCGACAGGGGCCTTGACTGAAGCTTTCTTT. Its translation: CASSSTGALTEAFF. The chain joins TRBV2 to TRBJ1-1; 8 positions agree with TRBD1. V trimming: 6 bases; J trimming: 5 bases; junction bases outside the gene matches: 8. Germline values: CDR1 SNHLY, CDR2 FYNNEI. This CDR3 comprises 14 residues.

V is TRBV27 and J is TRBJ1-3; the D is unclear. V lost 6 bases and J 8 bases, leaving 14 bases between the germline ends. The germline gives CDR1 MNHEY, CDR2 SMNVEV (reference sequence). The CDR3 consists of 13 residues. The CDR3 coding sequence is TGTGCCAGCAGGCCCACGGGGAGAGACACCATATATTTT. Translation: CASRPTGRDTIYF.

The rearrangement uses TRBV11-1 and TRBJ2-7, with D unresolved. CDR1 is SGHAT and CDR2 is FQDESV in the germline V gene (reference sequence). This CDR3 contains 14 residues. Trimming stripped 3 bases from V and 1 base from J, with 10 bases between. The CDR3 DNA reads TGTGCCAGCAGCTTTTATGAGTCTTCCTACGAGCAGTACTTC. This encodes CASSFYESSYEQYF.

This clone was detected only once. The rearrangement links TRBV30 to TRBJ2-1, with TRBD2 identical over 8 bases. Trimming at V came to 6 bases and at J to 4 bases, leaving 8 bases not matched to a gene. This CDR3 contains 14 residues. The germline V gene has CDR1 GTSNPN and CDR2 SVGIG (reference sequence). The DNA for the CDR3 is TGTGCCTGTATTAGCGGGATAGTTTACAATGAGCAGTTCTTC. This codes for CACISGIVYNEQFF. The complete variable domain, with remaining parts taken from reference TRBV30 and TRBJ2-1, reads SQTIHQWPATLVQPVGSPLSLECTVEGTSNPNLYWYRQAAGRGLQLLFYSVGIGQISSEVPQNLSASRPQDRQFILSSKKLLLSDSGFYLCACISGIVYNEQFFGPGTRLTVL.

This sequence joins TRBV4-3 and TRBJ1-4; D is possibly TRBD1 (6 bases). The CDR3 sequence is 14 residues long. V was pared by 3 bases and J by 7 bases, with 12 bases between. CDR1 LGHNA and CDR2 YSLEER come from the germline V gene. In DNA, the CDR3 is TGCGCCAGCAGCCAGGGGGCGGGGGCTGAAAAACTGTTTTTT. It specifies CASSQGAGAEKLFF.

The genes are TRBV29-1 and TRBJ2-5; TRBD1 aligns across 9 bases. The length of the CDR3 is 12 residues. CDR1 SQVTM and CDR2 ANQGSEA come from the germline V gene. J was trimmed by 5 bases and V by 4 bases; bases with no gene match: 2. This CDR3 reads CSVGQGGETQYF. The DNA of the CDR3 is TGCAGCGTTGGACAGGGGGGGGAGACCCAGTACTTC.

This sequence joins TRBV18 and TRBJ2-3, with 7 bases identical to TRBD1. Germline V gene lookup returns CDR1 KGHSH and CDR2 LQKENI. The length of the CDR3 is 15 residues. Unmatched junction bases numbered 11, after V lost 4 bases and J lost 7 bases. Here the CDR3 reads CASSLYRGQPYTQYF. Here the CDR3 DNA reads TGTGCCAGCTCACTTTACAGGGGCCAACCTTATACGCAGTATTTT.

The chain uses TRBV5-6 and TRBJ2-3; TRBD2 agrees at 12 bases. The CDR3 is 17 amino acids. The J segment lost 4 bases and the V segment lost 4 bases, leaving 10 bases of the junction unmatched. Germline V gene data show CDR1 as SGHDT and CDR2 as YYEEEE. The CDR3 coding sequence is TGTGCCAGCAGCCCCCGGACGACTAGCGGGAGCTCAGATACGCAGTATTTT. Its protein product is CASSPRTTSGSSDTQYF.

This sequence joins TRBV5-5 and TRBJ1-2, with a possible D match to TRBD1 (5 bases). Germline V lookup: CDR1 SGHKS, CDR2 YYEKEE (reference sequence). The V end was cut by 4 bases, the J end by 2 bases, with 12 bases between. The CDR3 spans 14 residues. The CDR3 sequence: CASSPLTENYGYTF. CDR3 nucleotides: TGTGCCAGCAGCCCCCTGACAGAGAACTATGGCTACACCTTC. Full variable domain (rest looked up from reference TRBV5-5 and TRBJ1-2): DAGVTQSPTHLIKTRGQQVTLRCSPISGHKSVSWYQQVLGQGPQFIFQYYEKEERGRGNFPDRFSARQFPNYSSELNVNALLLGDSALYLCASSPLTENYGYTFGSGTRLTVV.

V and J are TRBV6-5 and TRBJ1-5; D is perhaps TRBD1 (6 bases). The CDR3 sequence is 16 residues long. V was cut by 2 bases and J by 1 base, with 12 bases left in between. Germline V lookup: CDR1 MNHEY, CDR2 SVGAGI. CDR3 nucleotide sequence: TGTGCCAGCAGTTACGGGTCAGGGGCGAGCAATCAGCCCCAGCATTTT. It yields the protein CASSYGSGASNQPQHF.

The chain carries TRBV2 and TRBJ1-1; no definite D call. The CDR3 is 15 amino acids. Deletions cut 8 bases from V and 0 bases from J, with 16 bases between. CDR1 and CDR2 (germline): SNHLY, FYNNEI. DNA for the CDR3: TGTGCCAGCGCCCCCCCGGGAAACATGAACACTGAAGCTTTCTTT. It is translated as CASAPPGNMNTEAFF.

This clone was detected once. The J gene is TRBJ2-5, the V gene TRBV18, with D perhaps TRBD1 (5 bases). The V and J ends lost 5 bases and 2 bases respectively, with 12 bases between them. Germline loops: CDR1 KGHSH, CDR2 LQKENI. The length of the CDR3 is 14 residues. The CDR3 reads CASSDNQGQETQYF. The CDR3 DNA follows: TGTGCCAGCTCAGACAATCAGGGTCAAGAGACCCAGTACTTC. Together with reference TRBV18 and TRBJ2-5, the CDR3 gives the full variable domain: NAGVMQNPRHLVRRRGQEARLRCSPMKGHSHVYWYRQLPEEGLKFMVYLQKENIIDESGMPKERFSAEFPKEGPSILRIQQVVRGDSAAYFCASSDNQGQETQYFGPGTRLLVL.

The DNA for the CDR3 is TGTGCCACGATAGGACAGGGCCTCTATGGCTACACCTTC. The encoded protein is CATIGQGLYGYTF. The chain links TRBV10-3 to TRBJ1-2; TRBD1 agrees at 8 bases. Germline V gene data show CDR1 as ENHRY and CDR2 as SYGVKD. The length of the CDR3 is 13 residues. The V and J ends lost 10 bases and 4 bases, in that order; junction bases with no gene match: 8.

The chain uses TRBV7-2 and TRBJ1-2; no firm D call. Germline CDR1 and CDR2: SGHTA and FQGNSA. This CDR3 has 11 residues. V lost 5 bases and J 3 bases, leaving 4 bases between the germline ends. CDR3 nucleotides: TGTGCCAGCAGCCTCTACTATGGCTACACCTTC. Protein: CASSLYYGYTF.

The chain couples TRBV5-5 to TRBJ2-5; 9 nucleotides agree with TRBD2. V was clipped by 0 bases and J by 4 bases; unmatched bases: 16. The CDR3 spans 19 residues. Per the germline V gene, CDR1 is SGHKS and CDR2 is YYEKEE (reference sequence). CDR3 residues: CASSLEYRGGRGLRETQYF. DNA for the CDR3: TGTGCCAGCAGCTTGGAGTATCGGGGCGGGAGGGGGTTAAGAGAGACCCAGTACTTC.

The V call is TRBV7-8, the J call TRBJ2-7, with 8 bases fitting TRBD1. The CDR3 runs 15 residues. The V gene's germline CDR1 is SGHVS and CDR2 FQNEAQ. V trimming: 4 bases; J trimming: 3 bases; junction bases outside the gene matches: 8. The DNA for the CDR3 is TGTGCCAGCAGCTCCCAGGGCGGACAGGGCTACGAGCAGTACTTC. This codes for CASSSQGGQGYEQYF.

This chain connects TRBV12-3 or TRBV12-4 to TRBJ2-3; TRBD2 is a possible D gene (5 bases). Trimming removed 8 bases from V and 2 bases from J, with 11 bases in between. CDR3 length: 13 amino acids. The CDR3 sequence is CASEAGHTDTQYF. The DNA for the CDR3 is TGTGCCAGCGAGGCGGGCCACACAGATACGCAGTATTTT.

In DNA form, the CDR3 reads TGTGCCAGCAGCTTGGCGGGAGCGGCCTACAATGAGCAGTTCTTC. It translates to CASSLAGAAYNEQFF. V gene TRBV11-2 combines with J gene TRBJ2-1; 7 bases fit TRBD2. The CDR3 consists of 15 residues. Germline CDR1 reads SGHAT; CDR2 reads FQNNGV. The trim removed 3 bases at V and 2 bases at J, leaving 4 bases unmatched.

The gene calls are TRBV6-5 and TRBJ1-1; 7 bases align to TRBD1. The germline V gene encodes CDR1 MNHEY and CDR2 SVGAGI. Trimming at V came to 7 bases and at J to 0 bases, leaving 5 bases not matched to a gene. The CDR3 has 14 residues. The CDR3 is CASKPTGLNTEAFF. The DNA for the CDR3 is TGTGCCAGCAAACCGACAGGGCTGAACACTGAAGCTTTCTTT.

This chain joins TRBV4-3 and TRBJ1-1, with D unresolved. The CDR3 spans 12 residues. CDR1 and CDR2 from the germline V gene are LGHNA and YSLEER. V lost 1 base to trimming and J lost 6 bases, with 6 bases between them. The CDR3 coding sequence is TGCGCCAGCAGCCAAGCAGGCTCTGAAGCTTTCTTT. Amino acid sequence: CASSQAGSEAFF.

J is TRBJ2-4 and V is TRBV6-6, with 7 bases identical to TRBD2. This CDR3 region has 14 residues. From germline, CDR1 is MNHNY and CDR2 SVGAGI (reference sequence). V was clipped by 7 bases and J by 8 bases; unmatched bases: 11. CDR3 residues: CASIPGTSEYIQYF. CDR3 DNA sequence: TGTGCCAGCATTCCTGGCACTAGCGAATACATTCAGTACTTC.

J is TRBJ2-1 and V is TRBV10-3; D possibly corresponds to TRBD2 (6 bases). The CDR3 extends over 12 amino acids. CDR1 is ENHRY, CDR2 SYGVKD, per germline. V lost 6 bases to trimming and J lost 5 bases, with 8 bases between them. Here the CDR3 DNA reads TGTGCCATCAGCGGACTAAACAATGAGCAGTTCTTC. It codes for CAISGLNNEQFF.